This T cell receptor (beta chain) was profiled in a study of T cells in Graves' hyperthyroidism and ophthalmopathy. The study, taken as a whole, reports: Blood samples included most of the expanded thyroid clonotypes exceeding 0.001.

Note on this clonotype: As yet, its antigen is unknown. The junction and the germline gene differ at one end; a read error may be behind it.

Per germline, CDR1 SGHAT and CDR2 FQNNGV. CDR3 size: 15 residues. TCR beta CDR3 region amplification was performed from RNA transcripts. The TCR CDR3 was amplified in a first-round RT-PCR using the HTBI primer set. TCRdb re-called the multiplex PCR reads with MiXCR, one entry per CDR3 protein. The profile shows some 400,000 distinct CDR3 sequences, 11% to 15% of them singletons. The J gene is TRBJ1-1, the V gene TRBV11-2; a possible D gene is TRBD1 (6 bases). The source is an older woman with Graves' hyperthyroidism. Sequencing was done on a sample of blood. The CDR3 DNA sequence: TGTCCCAGCAGCTTAGGCAGGGGCAGGTACACTGAAGCTTTCTTT. It translates to CPSSLGRGRYTEAFF.